Shown below are 25 T cell receptor beta chains from a single sample sequenced in a study of blood T cell repertoires in COVID-19. Sequencing was performed with immunoSEQ multiplex PCR; in TCRdb, only in-frame clones are kept and a portion is missing. The sample has about 160,000 clones; just under 95% are singletons. Sequencing was done on a sample of peripheral blood. The source is a woman aged 45-65 years with acute or convalescent COVID-19.

The chain uses TRBV2 and TRBJ1-5; 9 bases line up with TRBD1. Germline lookup yields CDR1 SNHLY and CDR2 FYNNEI. With V trimmed by 6 bases and J by 7 bases, 7 bases remained unmatched. CDR3 length equals 14 residues. The CDR3 loop reads CASRVQGAGQPQHF. CDR3 nucleotide sequence: TGTGCCAGCAGGGTACAGGGGGCTGGACAGCCCCAGCATTTT.

This rearrangement joins TRBV15 to TRBJ2-1, with 7 bases lining up with TRBD1. Trimming cost V 5 bases and J 7 bases; bases outside gene matches: 11. The CDR3 covers 15 residues. CDR1 is LNHNV, CDR2 YYDKDF, per germline (reference sequence). DNA for the CDR3: TGTGCCACCAGCCGAAACAGGGGCCGTGGGAATGAGCAGTTCTTC. It codes for CATSRNRGRGNEQFF.

The chain carries TRBV29-1 and TRBJ1-1; maybe TRBD1 (5 bases). The CDR3 runs 16 residues. The germline V and J ends were trimmed by 6 bases and 3 bases, with 23 bases remaining between them. Germline values: CDR1 SQVTM, CDR2 ANQGSEA. The CDR3 reads CSVVGDVKLVDTEAFF. DNA for the CDR3: TGCAGCGTCGTAGGGGATGTGAAACTCGTGGACACTGAAGCTTTCTTT.

This clone was counted a few times. V gene TRBV7-2 combines with J gene TRBJ2-7, with a tentative D call TRBD1 (5 bases). The V gene lost 1 base and the J gene lost 0 bases, with 10 bases spanning the gap. The CDR3 runs 15 residues. Germline V lookup: CDR1 SGHTA, CDR2 FQGNSA. CDR3 loop: CASSLGGLSSYEQYF. CDR3 coding DNA: TGTGCCAGCAGCTTAGGGGGCCTTAGCTCCTACGAGCAGTACTTC.

The gene calls are TRBV10-2 and TRBJ2-7; a possible D gene is TRBD2 (5 bases). The V gene's germline CDR1 is WSHSY and CDR2 SAAADI. The CDR3 runs to 13 residues. Trimming took off 5 bases at V and 1 base at J, with 9 bases between the two ends. DNA of the CDR3: TGCGCCAGCAGTTGGACGGGATCCTACGAGCAGTACTTC. Encoded protein: CASSWTGSYEQYF.

The genes are TRBV6-4 and TRBJ2-2, with 9 bases aligning to TRBD2. Germline CDR1 reads MRHNA; CDR2 reads SNTAGT. CDR3 length: 21 amino acids. V lost 0 bases to trimming and J lost 5 bases; unmatched junction nucleotides: 19. CDR3 nucleotides: TGTGCCAGCAGTGACTCTAAACGAAGCGGGAGGTTCAGGGGGATGACCGGGGAGCTGTTTTTT. Amino acids: CASSDSKRSGRFRGMTGELFF.

As DNA, the CDR3 is TGTGCCAGCAGCTTACGAGGCCCCGGGTACAATGAGCAGTTCTTC. Protein product: CASSLRGPGYNEQFF. The chain is built from TRBV11-2 and TRBJ2-1; D is uncertain. This CDR3 region has 15 residues. V lost 2 bases and J lost 4, with 12 bases in between. Germline CDR1 is SGHAT and CDR2 is FQNNGV.

The rearrangement joins TRBV19 to TRBJ1-3; D is unclear. This CDR3 is 13 amino acids long. Germline-derived CDR1 and CDR2 are LNHDA and SQIVND (reference sequence). Trimming took 8 bases from V and 2 from J, leaving 10 bases between them. The CDR3 bases are TGTGCCAGTGACGAGAGGACTGGAAACACCATATATTTT. Protein sequence: CASDERTGNTIYF. Combining the CDR3 with reference TRBV19 and TRBJ1-3 gives the whole variable domain DGGITQSPKYLFRKEGQNVTLSCEQNLNHDAMYWYRQDPGQGLRLIYYSQIVNDFQKGDIAEGYSVSREKKESFPLTVTSAQKNPTAFYLCASDERTGNTIYFGEGSWLTVV.

The table lists this clone with a few counts. The V call is TRBV4-3, the J call TRBJ2-4; 9 nucleotides align to TRBD2. With V trimmed by 0 bases and J by 4 bases, 10 bases remained unmatched. The germline V gene encodes CDR1 LGHNA and CDR2 YSLEER. The CDR3 sequence is 18 residues long. CDR3 nucleotide sequence: TGCGCCAGCAGCCAAGATTTGGGCGTTAGCGGGAGAAAAAACATTCAGTACTTC. This codes for CASSQDLGVSGRKNIQYF.

The chain joins TRBV11-2 to TRBJ2-7; 10 nucleotides match TRBD1. V lost 3 bases, J lost 3 bases, and 5 bases stayed unmatched. This CDR3 is 15 amino acids long. Germline V gives CDR1 SGHAT, CDR2 FQNNGV. The CDR3 nucleotides are TGTGCCAGCAGCTTCGGGACAGGGGTCGTCTACGAGCAGTACTTC. This sequence encodes CASSFGTGVVYEQYF. Filled out from reference TRBV11-2 and TRBJ2-7, the complete variable domain reads EAGVAQSPRYKIIEKRQSVAFWCNPISGHATLYWYQQILGQGPKLLIQFQNNGVVDDSQLPKDRFSAERLKGVDSTLKIQPAKLEDSAVYLCASSFGTGVVYEQYFGPGTRLTVT.

Worth noting for this clone: The junction and the germline gene differ at one end; a read error may be behind it. The chain employs TRBV7-7 and TRBJ2-7, with TRBD2 matching over 9 bases. Germline CDR1 reads SSHAT; CDR2 reads FNYEAQ (reference sequence). The CDR3 is made up of 13 amino acids. CDR3 in DNA: TGTGCTAGCAGCCGGACTAGCGCTTACGAGCAGTACTTC. Encoded protein: CASSRTSAYEQYF.

This chain uses TRBV4-1 with TRBJ2-1; no reliable D call. V lost 0 bases to trimming and J lost 1 base, with 13 bases between them. There are 17 residues in the CDR3. Germline CDR1 and CDR2: MGHRA and YSYEKL. The CDR3 spells CASSQDSVVESYNEQFF. CDR3 in DNA: TGCGCCAGCAGCCAAGATTCGGTAGTAGAATCCTACAATGAGCAGTTCTTC.

This clone was seen once. The chain couples TRBV6-1 to TRBJ2-7; tentative D call: TRBD2 (5 bases). V was shortened by 5 bases and J by 7 bases, with 9 bases between the two germline ends. The CDR3 consists of 11 residues. Germline V gene data show CDR1 as MNHNS and CDR2 as SASEGT. The CDR3 spells CASSPRGEQYF. CDR3 coding DNA: TGTGCCAGCAGTCCCCGGGGAGAGCAGTACTTC.

In this sample, this clone turned up once. V gene TRBV6-2 or TRBV6-3 combines with J gene TRBJ1-1; 7 bases map to TRBD1. This CDR3 has 13 residues. From germline, CDR1 is MNHEY and CDR2 SVGEGT. V shed 6 bases, J shed 7 bases, and the junction held 8 bases outside the gene matches. The CDR3 spells CASSSDRVGEAFF. In DNA form, the CDR3 reads TGTGCCAGCAGCTCCGACAGGGTGGGTGAAGCTTTCTTT.

The gene calls are TRBV11-2 and TRBJ1-1, with D possibly being TRBD1 (5 bases). There are 17 residues in the CDR3. Trimming removed 5 bases from V and 3 bases from J, with 22 bases in between. Germline V gene sequence: CDR1 SGHAT, CDR2 FQNNGV. CDR3 DNA sequence: TGTGCCAGCAGCCATCACAGAGGGAAACGGGGGGACACTGAAGCTTTCTTT. It translates to CASSHHRGKRGDTEAFF.

The rearrangement joins TRBV5-3 to TRBJ1-2; D remains unclear. TRBV5-3 is recorded as an ORF, its role being uncertain. This CDR3 contains 16 residues. V was cut by 4 bases and J by 2 bases, with 18 bases left in between. The CDR3 spells CARSPAPTGSNYGYTF. The CDR3 bases are TGTGCCAGAAGCCCTGCCCCAACCGGGTCCAACTATGGCTACACCTTC.

The rearrangement links TRBV10-3 to TRBJ2-3; 8 bases match TRBD2. The CDR3 covers 13 residues. Germline lookup yields CDR1 ENHRY and CDR2 SYGVKD. J was trimmed by 3 bases and V by 11 bases; bases with no gene match: 7. The CDR3 region has the DNA TGTGCCGCGGGAGTAGCGGGGACAGATACGCAGTATTTT. Encoded protein: CAAGVAGTDTQYF.

The chain links TRBV6-2 or TRBV6-3 to TRBJ2-1, with 14 positions matching TRBD2. The CDR3 is made up of 18 amino acids. Germline lookup yields CDR1 MNHEY and CDR2 SVGEGT. V was pared by 6 bases and J by 0 bases, with 7 bases of the junction left unmatched. DNA for the CDR3: TGTGCCAGCAGCTCCGGGACTAGCGGGAGTATCTCCTACAATGAGCAGTTCTTC. Its protein product is CASSSGTSGSISYNEQFF.

The rearrangement uses TRBV6-1 and TRBJ2-4; 7 bases agree with TRBD1. This CDR3 has 18 residues. CDR1 MNHNS and CDR2 SASEGT come from the germline V gene. Trimming cost V 0 bases and J 0 bases; bases outside gene matches: 8. CDR3 sequence reads: CASSEAPRDSLAKNIQYF. Written as DNA, the CDR3 is TGTGCCAGCAGTGAAGCCCCCCGGGACAGCCTAGCCAAAAACATTCAGTACTTC.

The chain recombines TRBV4-1 with TRBJ1-3; 7 bases line up with TRBD1. The CDR3 spans 16 residues. Germline values: CDR1 MGHRA, CDR2 YSYEKL. The V gene end was trimmed by 2 bases and the J gene end by 9 bases; junction bases not matched to a gene: 13. In DNA form, the CDR3 reads TGCGCCAGCAGCCAACATCCTACGCAGGGGGTGGGCACCATATATTTT. It is translated as CASSQHPTQGVGTIYF.

The rearrangement links TRBV7-2 to TRBJ1-2, with 10 bases that match TRBD1. Looked up from germline, CDR1 is SGHTA and CDR2 is FQGNSA. This CDR3 is built from 15 residues. Trimming at V came to 1 base and at J to 4 bases, leaving 3 bases not matched to a gene. The CDR3 loop reads CASSLETGGSYGYTF. CDR3 nucleotide sequence: TGTGCCAGCAGCTTAGAGACAGGGGGCTCCTATGGCTACACCTTC.

The chain joins TRBV24-1 to TRBJ1-2; D is unresolved. Trimming took off 3 bases at V and 2 bases at J, with 9 bases between the two ends. Germline CDR1 is KGHDR and CDR2 is SFDVKD. The CDR3 has 14 residues. The CDR3 loop is CATSDPRLNYGYTF. The CDR3, as DNA: TGTGCCACCAGTGATCCGCGGTTGAACTATGGCTACACCTTC.

The count of this clone is one. V usage is TRBV2 and J usage is TRBJ1-1; perhaps TRBD1 as D (6 bases). This CDR3 has 14 residues. V shed 7 bases and J shed 5 bases, with 17 bases lying between them. Germline assignment: CDR1 SNHLY and CDR2 FYNNEI. In DNA form, the CDR3 reads TGTGCCAGCACCCAACGAGGGGGGGGAACTGAAGCTTTCTTT. Translated: CASTQRGGGTEAFF.

V is TRBV4-1 and J is TRBJ2-3, with TRBD2 matching over 13 bases. CDR1 is MGHRA and CDR2 is YSYEKL in the germline V gene. Unmatched junction bases numbered 4, after V lost 4 bases and J lost 3 bases. The CDR3 sequence is 16 residues long. Here the CDR3 reads CASSLRTSGGTDTQYF. The CDR3 coding sequence is TGCGCCAGCAGCCTCCGGACTAGCGGGGGTACAGATACGCAGTATTTT.

This sequence joins TRBV5-8 and TRBJ2-5; TRBD2 matches 10 bases. CDR1 SGHTS and CDR2 YDEGEE come from the germline V gene. The CDR3 length is 17 residues. Losses at the gene ends were 4 bases for V and 5 bases for J; bases not matched to a gene: 14. CDR3 loop: CASSPRASGRAVETQYF. The DNA of the CDR3 is TGTGCCAGCAGCCCCCGTGCCAGCGGGAGGGCCGTGGAGACCCAGTACTTC.